The 16 T cell receptor beta chains listed next were all sequenced from one sample in a study of identical twins. One entry per CDR3 protein results from TCRdb running MiXCR on the 5' RACE reads. In the table there are a few hundred thousand distinct CDR3 sequences, about 18% of which are singletons. Sequences were obtained from naive T cells sorted from blood. All receptors come from a man aged 50 or older in good health.

The rearrangement joins TRBV4-3 to TRBJ2-1, with 8 positions matching TRBD1. V shed 0 bases and J 0 bases; nucleotides not matched to a gene: 1. Germline V gene sequence: CDR1 LGHNA, CDR2 YSLEER. The CDR3 loop spans 16 amino acids. CDR3 loop: CASSQEGTGSYNEQFF. In DNA, the CDR3 is TGCGCCAGCAGCCAAGAGGGGACAGGCTCCTACAATGAGCAGTTCTTC.

This clonotype was picked up a small number of times. V usage is TRBV6-5 and J usage is TRBJ1-2; no clear D. There are 12 residues in the CDR3. The germline V gene encodes CDR1 MNHEY and CDR2 SVGAGI. V dropped 10 bases and J dropped 2 bases, with 11 bases sitting between them. DNA of the CDR3: TGTGCCACGGCTGGCTTCAACTATGGCTACACCTTC. Protein product: CATAGFNYGYTF.

This clonotype has a count of ten or more. V gene TRBV5-6 combines with J gene TRBJ2-7; 7 bases are shared with TRBD1. The germline CDR1 and CDR2 sequences are SGHDT and YYEEEE. The J segment lost 3 bases and the V segment lost 2 bases, leaving 2 bases of the junction unmatched. The length of the CDR3 is 13 residues. The CDR3 is CASSLGTVYEQYF. CDR3 nucleotides: TGTGCCAGCAGCTTAGGGACAGTCTACGAGCAGTACTTC.

This sequence joins TRBV6-1 and TRBJ2-1, with 11 nucleotides matching TRBD2. This CDR3 is built from 17 residues. V was clipped by 6 bases and J by 6 bases; unmatched bases: 13. In germline, CDR1 is MNHNS, CDR2 SASEGT. CDR3 amino acids: CASRRTSGRLSPNEQFF. The CDR3 nucleotides are TGTGCCAGCAGAAGGACTAGCGGGCGGCTGAGTCCCAATGAGCAGTTCTTC.

This clonotype was detected many times. The chain carries TRBV20-1 and TRBJ2-7, with no clear D. Germline loops: CDR1 DFQATT, CDR2 SNEGSKA (reference sequence). V lost 3 bases and J lost 0, with 12 bases in between. The CDR3 has 14 amino acids. The DNA for the CDR3 is TGCAGTGCTAGTGCACCCCGGCTCTCCTACGAGCAGTACTTC. As protein: CSASAPRLSYEQYF.

This clonotype has at least ten counts. This rearrangement joins TRBV29-1 to TRBJ2-4; D unresolved. This CDR3 region has 14 residues. The V end was cut by 4 bases, the J end by 0 bases, with 10 bases between. The germline CDR1 and CDR2 sequences are SQVTM and ANQGSEA. The CDR3 is CSVVGRLAKNIQYF. The DNA for the CDR3 is TGCAGCGTTGTCGGCCGGCTAGCCAAAAACATTCAGTACTTC.

The table lists this clonotype with a few counts. V gene TRBV5-1 combines with J gene TRBJ2-7; D not resolved. Trimming removed 0 bases from V and 3 bases from J, with 16 bases in between. The CDR3 has 16 residues. Germline CDR1 SGHRS, CDR2 YFSETQ. The CDR3 DNA reads TGCGCCAGCAGCTTGGAGGGATCCGGCGTTAGCTACGAGCAGTACTTC. Translating gives CASSLEGSGVSYEQYF.

This clonotype was picked up many times. The chain employs TRBV4-3 and TRBJ1-2; 10 bases align to TRBD1. Germline V lookup: CDR1 LGHNA, CDR2 YSLEER. The CDR3 length is 15 residues. With V trimmed by 4 bases and J by 7 bases, 9 bases remained unmatched. In DNA, the CDR3 is TGCGCCAGCAGCCGAAACCCGCGGGACAGGGGTGGCTACACCTTC. Its translation is CASSRNPRDRGGYTF.

This clonotype was counted a few times. The V gene is TRBV6-2 or TRBV6-3, the J gene TRBJ1-2, with unresolved D. This CDR3 is built from 13 residues. V was trimmed by 4 bases and J by 8 bases, leaving 14 bases between them. From germline, CDR1 is MNHEY and CDR2 SVGEGT. The CDR3 reads CASSLGRINGYTF. CDR3 sequence (DNA): TGTGCCAGCAGTTTGGGTAGAATAAACGGCTACACCTTC.

With regard to this clonotype: Mismatch with germline at one junction end may stem from a read error. The chain carries TRBV2 and TRBJ2-3; D uncertain. The CDR3 totals 15 residues. Germline CDR1 is SNHLY and CDR2 is FYNNEI. CDR3 region: CASEERRPVTDPQYF. The DNA for the CDR3 is TGTGCCAGCGAGGAGCGTCGGCCCGTCACAGATCCGCAGTATTTT.

This clonotype was detected only a few times. The V call is TRBV27, the J call TRBJ2-1; 14 nucleotides agree with TRBD2. V was pared by 5 bases and J by 6 bases, with 15 bases of the junction left unmatched. The CDR3 has 19 amino acids. Germline CDR1 reads MNHEY; CDR2 reads SMNVEV (reference sequence). CDR3 in amino acids: CASSAGLAGATASGNEQFF. The CDR3 coding sequence is TGTGCCAGCAGTGCGGGACTAGCGGGGGCCACGGCGTCAGGCAATGAGCAGTTCTTC.

Concerning this clonotype: The junction departs from germline at one end; a sequencing error may be responsible. The chain joins TRBV5-1 to TRBJ2-1; 9 bases line up with TRBD1. CDR1 and CDR2 (germline): SGHRS, YFSETQ. CDR3 length: 15 amino acids. The chain's CDR3 is CASSWTGTGNFEQLF. CDR3 DNA sequence: TGCGCCAGCAGCTGGACCGGGACAGGGAATTTTGAGCAGCTCTTC.

This clonotype was observed a few times. V usage is TRBV28 and J usage is TRBJ1-6; D is undetermined. The V end lost 1 base, the J end lost 0 bases, and 10 bases lay between the germline ends. Looked up from germline, CDR1 is MDHEN and CDR2 is SYDVKM. CDR3 length: 17 amino acids. The CDR3 DNA reads as TGTGCCAGCAGTTTATTGCCAGAGCCCTCCTATAATTCACCCCTCCACTTT. This encodes CASSLLPEPSYNSPLHF.

The chain couples TRBV6-2 or TRBV6-3 to TRBJ2-3; 7 bases are a match to TRBD2. Germline lookup yields CDR1 MNHEY and CDR2 SVGEGT. CDR3 size: 13 residues. The ends lost 6 bases at V and 3 bases at J; junction bases unmatched: 3. CDR3 nucleotides: TGTGCCAGCAGCGGACTAGGAACAGATACGCAGTATTTT. Translated: CASSGLGTDTQYF.

The chain is built from TRBV18 and TRBJ2-2; 7 bases line up with TRBD1. V was pared by 3 bases and J by 1 base, with 2 bases of the junction left unmatched. Germline V gene sequence: CDR1 KGHSH, CDR2 LQKENI. There are 15 residues in the CDR3. CDR3 bases: TGTGCCAGCTCACCGGGACAGCAGAACACCGGGGAGCTGTTTTTT. It specifies CASSPGQQNTGELFF. The complete variable domain, with remaining parts taken from reference TRBV18 and TRBJ2-2, reads NAGVMQNPRHLVRRRGQEARLRCSPMKGHSHVYWYRQLPEEGLKFMVYLQKENIIDESGMPKERFSAEFPKEGPSILRIQQVVRGDSAAYFCASSPGQQNTGELFFGEGSRLTVL.

This clonotype was counted at least ten times. The V gene is TRBV9, the J gene TRBJ2-1; D unresolved. This CDR3 is 16 amino acids long. Germline V gives CDR1 SGDLS, CDR2 YYNGEE. V lost 0 bases, J lost 0 bases, and 10 bases lay in between. In DNA form, the CDR3 reads TGTGCCAGCAGCGTAGGGGCGTCGAGCTCCTACAATGAGCAGTTCTTC. Protein: CASSVGASSSYNEQFF.